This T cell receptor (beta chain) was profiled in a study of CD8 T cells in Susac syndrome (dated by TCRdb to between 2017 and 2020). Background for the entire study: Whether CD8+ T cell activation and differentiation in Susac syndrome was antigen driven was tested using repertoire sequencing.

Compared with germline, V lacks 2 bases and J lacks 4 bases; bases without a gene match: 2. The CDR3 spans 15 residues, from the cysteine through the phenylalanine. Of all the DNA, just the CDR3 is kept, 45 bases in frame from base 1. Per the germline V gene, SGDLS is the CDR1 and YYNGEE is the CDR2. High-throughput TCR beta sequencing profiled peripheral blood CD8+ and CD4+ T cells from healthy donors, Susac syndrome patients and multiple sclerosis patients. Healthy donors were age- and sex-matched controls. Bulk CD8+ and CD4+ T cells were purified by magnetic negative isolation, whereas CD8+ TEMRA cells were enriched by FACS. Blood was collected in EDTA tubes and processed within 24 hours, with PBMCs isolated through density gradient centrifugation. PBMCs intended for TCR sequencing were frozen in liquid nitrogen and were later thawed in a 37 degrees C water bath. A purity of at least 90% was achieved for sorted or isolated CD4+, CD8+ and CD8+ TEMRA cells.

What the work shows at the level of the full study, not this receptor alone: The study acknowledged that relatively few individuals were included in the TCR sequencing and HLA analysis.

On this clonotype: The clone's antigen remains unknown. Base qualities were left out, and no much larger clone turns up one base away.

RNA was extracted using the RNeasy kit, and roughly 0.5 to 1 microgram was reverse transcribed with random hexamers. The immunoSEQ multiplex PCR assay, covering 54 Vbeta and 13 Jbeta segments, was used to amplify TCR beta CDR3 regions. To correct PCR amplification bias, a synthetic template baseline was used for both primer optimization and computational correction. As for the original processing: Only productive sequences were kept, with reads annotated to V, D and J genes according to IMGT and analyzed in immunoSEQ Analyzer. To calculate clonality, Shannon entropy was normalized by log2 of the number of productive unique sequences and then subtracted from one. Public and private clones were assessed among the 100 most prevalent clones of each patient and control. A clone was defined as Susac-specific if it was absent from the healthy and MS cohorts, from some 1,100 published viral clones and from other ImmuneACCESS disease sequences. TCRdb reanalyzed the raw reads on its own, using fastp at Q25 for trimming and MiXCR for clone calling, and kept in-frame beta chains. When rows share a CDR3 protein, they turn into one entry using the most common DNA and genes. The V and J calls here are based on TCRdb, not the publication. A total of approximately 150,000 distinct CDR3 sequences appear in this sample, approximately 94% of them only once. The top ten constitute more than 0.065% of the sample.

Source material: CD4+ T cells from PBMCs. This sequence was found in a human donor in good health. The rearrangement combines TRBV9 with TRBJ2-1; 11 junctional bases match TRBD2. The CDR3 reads CASSVGTSGYNEQFF. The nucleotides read TGTGCCAGCAGCGTCGGGACTAGCGGATACAATGAGCAGTTCTTC.